Shown below are 13 T cell receptor beta chains from a single sample sequenced in a study of shared clonotypes between healthy human individuals. Clones were read by immunoSEQ multiplex PCR, and TCRdb kept only the in-frame ones, dropping some. The table lists 2.5 million or so clones, around 94% of them singletons. Specimen: naive CD4+ T cells sorted from blood. Subset: CD45RA+ positively selected. Every receptor here comes from a man aged 18 to 35 in good health.

This clone has more than one count but fewer than ten. CDR3 loop: CASSPSWRGSEKLFF. CDR3 nucleotides: TGTGCCAGTAGCCCCTCTTGGCGGGGCAGTGAAAAACTGTTTTTT. The J gene is TRBJ1-4, the V gene TRBV19; a weak D match, TRBD1 (5 bases). This CDR3 has 15 residues. Germline loops: CDR1 LNHDA, CDR2 SQIVND (reference sequence). V lost 6 bases to trimming and J lost 7 bases, with 18 bases between them.

The V and J genes are TRBV2 and TRBJ1-2, with D possibly matching TRBD1 (6 bases). This CDR3 has 13 amino acids. The germline gives CDR1 SNHLY, CDR2 FYNNEI. Deletions cut 4 bases from V and 7 bases from J, with 13 bases between. This CDR3 reads CASSVGGGGGYTF. The CDR3 DNA reads as TGTGCCAGCAGTGTAGGAGGGGGAGGTGGCTACACCTTC.

This chain uses TRBV7-9 with TRBJ2-3, with D possibly matching TRBD2 (6 bases). Germline CDR1 and CDR2: SEHNR and FQNEAQ (reference sequence). The CDR3 length is 13 residues. The V end lost 10 bases, the J end lost 2 bases, and 13 bases lay between the germline ends. Written as DNA, the CDR3 is TGTGCCACGGCGGGGCGTTCCACAGATACGCAGTATTTT. Residues: CATAGRSTDTQYF.

This chain links TRBV27 with TRBJ1-1; TRBD1 might be the D (5 bases). This CDR3 has 14 residues. V lost 5 bases, J lost 9 bases, and 19 bases lay in between. Germline CDR1 is MNHEY and CDR2 is SMNVEV (reference sequence). This CDR3 is CASSPPGGEVKAFF. Written as DNA, the CDR3 is TGTGCCAGCAGTCCCCCAGGAGGGGAGGTGAAAGCTTTCTTT.

The rearrangement uses TRBV9 and TRBJ1-1; tentative D call: TRBD1 (5 bases). V dropped 0 bases and J dropped 1 base, with 10 bases sitting between them. CDR1 is SGDLS, CDR2 YYNGEE, per germline. The CDR3 extends over 15 amino acids. The CDR3 region has the DNA TGTGCCAGCAGCGTAGAAAGGGGAGGGAACACTGAAGCTTTCTTT. Translation: CASSVERGGNTEAFF.

J is TRBJ2-6 and V is TRBV7-9; D ambiguous. CDR3 length: 16 residues. Germline V gene data show CDR1 as SEHNR and CDR2 as FQNEAQ (reference sequence). Trimming pared 1 base from V and 1 base from J, leaving 8 bases between. The CDR3 here is CASSLGTGSGANVLTF. CDR3 nucleotide sequence: TGTGCCAGCAGCTTAGGGACCGGATCTGGGGCCAACGTCCTGACTTTC.

The J gene is TRBJ2-1, the V gene TRBV9; 8 nucleotides match TRBD1. This CDR3 comprises 14 residues. The ends lost 3 bases at V and 7 bases at J; junction bases unmatched: 6. Germline CDR1 is SGDLS and CDR2 is YYNGEE. CDR3 sequence (DNA): TGTGCCAGCAGCGCCGAGACAGGGGAGAATGAGCAGTTCTTC. Amino acids: CASSAETGENEQFF.

The V and J genes are TRBV28 and TRBJ1-5; TRBD1 is a possible D gene (6 bases). Per the germline V gene, CDR1 is MDHEN and CDR2 is SYDVKM. The length of the CDR3 is 14 residues. V was clipped by 5 bases and J by 7 bases, with 15 bases between them. CDR3 DNA: TGTGCCAGCAGTATGGGGGGCGACGGGCAGCCCCAGCATTTT. Translating it yields CASSMGGDGQPQHF.

The chain couples TRBV2 to TRBJ2-3; D is undetermined. The germline V gene has CDR1 SNHLY and CDR2 FYNNEI. V was shortened by 5 bases and J by 2 bases, with 8 bases between the two germline ends. The CDR3 totals 13 residues. CDR3 sequence (DNA): TGTGCCAGCAGTATCACAGCCACAGATACGCAGTATTTT. Translating gives CASSITATDTQYF. The whole variable domain, remainder taken from reference TRBV2 and TRBJ2-3, is EPEVTQTPSHQVTQMGQEVILRCVPISNHLYFYWYRQILGQKVEFLVSFYNNEISEKSEIFDDQFSVERPDGSNFTLKIRSTKLEDSAMYFCASSITATDTQYFGPGTRLTVL.

The gene calls are TRBV5-8 and TRBJ1-4; D is uncertain. Trimming pared 0 bases from V and 10 bases from J, leaving 4 bases between. Germline V lookup: CDR1 SGHTS, CDR2 YDEGEE. This CDR3 comprises 11 residues. CDR3 sequence: CASSLVGKLFF. CDR3 sequence (DNA): TGTGCCAGCAGCTTGGTTGGAAAACTGTTTTTT.

The V gene is TRBV10-2, the J gene TRBJ1-2; D unresolved. Looked up from germline, CDR1 is WSHSY and CDR2 is SAAADI. V was trimmed by 3 bases and J by 1 base, leaving 6 bases between them. This CDR3 spans 13 amino acids. CDR3 residues: CASSELVNYGYTF. CDR3 nucleotide sequence: TGCGCCAGCAGTGAATTGGTTAACTATGGCTACACCTTC.

This clone has a single count. The chain has TRBV4-1 and TRBJ2-1; 16 bases align to TRBD2. Germline CDR1 reads MGHRA; CDR2 reads YSYEKL. Losses at the gene ends were 4 bases for V and 5 bases for J; bases not matched to a gene: 17. The CDR3 extends over 21 amino acids. This CDR3 is CASSPREGPGLAGGNNNEQFF. DNA of the CDR3: TGCGCCAGCAGCCCGAGGGAGGGACCGGGACTAGCGGGAGGGAATAACAATGAGCAGTTCTTC.

The chain joins TRBV7-9 to TRBJ2-7; unclear D gene. Germline assignment: CDR1 SEHNR and CDR2 FQNEAQ (reference sequence). V lost 1 base, J lost 0 bases, and 4 bases lay in between. The CDR3 runs 13 residues. CDR3 sequence (DNA): TGTGCCAGCAGCTTAGAGTACTCCTACGAGCAGTACTTC. This translates into CASSLEYSYEQYF.